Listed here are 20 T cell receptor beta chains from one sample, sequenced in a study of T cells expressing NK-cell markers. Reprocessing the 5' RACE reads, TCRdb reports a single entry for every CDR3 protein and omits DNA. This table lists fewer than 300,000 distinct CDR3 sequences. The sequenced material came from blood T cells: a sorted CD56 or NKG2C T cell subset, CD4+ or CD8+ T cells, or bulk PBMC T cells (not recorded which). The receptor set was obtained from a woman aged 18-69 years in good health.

The CDR3 sequence: CASSLSGTTDTQYF. The rearrangement links TRBV7-2 to TRBJ2-3. The CDR3 length is 14 residues. The V gene's germline CDR1 is SGHTA and CDR2 FQGNSA. Complete variable domain (other parts from reference TRBV7-2 and TRBJ2-3): GAGVSQSPSNKVTEKGKDVELRCDPISGHTALYWYRQSLGQGLEFLIYFQGNSAPDKSGLPSDRFSAERTGGSVSTLTIQRTQQEDSAVYLCASSLSGTTDTQYFGPGTRLTVL.

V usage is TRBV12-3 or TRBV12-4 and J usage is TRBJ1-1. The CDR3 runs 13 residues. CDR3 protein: CASSLMGRTEAFF.

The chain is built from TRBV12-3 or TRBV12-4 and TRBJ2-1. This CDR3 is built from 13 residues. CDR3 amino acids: CASSLTLANEQFF.

CDR3 region: CASSLTGTGYEQYF. The genes are TRBV6-1 and TRBJ2-7; as DNA is missing, the TRBD1 call by TCRdb cannot be tested. This CDR3 has 14 residues. CDR1 is MNHNS and CDR2 is SASEGT in the germline V gene.

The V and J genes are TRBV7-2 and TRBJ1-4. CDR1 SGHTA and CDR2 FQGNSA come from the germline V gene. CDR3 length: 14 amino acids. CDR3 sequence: CASSLAPLNEKLFF.

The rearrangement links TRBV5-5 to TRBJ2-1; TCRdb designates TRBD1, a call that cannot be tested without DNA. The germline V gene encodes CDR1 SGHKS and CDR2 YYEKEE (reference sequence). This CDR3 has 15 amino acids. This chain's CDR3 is CASSYRDREYNEQFF.

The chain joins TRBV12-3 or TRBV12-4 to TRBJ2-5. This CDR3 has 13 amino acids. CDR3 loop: CASSLDYQETQYF.

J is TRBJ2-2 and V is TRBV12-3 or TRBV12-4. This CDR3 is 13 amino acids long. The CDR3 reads CASSLTKTGELFF.

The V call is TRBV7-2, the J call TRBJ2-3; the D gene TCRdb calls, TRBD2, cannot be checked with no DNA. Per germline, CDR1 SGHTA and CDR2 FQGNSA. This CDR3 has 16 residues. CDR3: CASSLGTSGATDTQYF.

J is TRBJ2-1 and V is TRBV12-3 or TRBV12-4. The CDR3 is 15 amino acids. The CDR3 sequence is CASSWVTSSYNEQFF.

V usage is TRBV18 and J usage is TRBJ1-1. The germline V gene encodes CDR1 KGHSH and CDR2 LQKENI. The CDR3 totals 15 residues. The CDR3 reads CASSQAGRLNTEAFF.

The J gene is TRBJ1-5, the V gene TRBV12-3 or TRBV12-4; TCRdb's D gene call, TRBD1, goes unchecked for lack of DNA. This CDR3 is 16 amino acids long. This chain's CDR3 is CASRQDGQGLIQPQHF.

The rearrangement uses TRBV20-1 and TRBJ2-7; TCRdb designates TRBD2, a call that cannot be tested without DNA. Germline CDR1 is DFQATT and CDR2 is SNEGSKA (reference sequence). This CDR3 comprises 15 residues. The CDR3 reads CSAPHPSGRAYEQYF.

CDR3 in amino acids: CASTRSGTVNTGELFF. The chain employs TRBV5-4 and TRBJ2-2; with no DNA, the TCRdb D assignment of TRBD1 cannot be verified. In germline, CDR1 is SGHNT, CDR2 YYREEE (reference sequence). The CDR3 has 16 amino acids.

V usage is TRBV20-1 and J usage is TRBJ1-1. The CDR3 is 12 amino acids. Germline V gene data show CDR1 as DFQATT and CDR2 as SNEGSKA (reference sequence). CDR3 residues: CSASNFGAEAFF.

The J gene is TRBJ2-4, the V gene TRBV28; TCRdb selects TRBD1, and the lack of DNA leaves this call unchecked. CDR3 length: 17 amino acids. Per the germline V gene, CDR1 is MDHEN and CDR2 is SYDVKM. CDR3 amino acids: CASSPLGTGLAKNIQYF.

The CDR3 region is CSARDTRGGAPGANVLTF. The chain recombines TRBV20-1 with TRBJ2-6; TCRdb's D call of TRBD2 is untestable without DNA. The CDR3 is 18 amino acids. In germline, CDR1 is DFQATT, CDR2 SNEGSKA (reference sequence).

CDR3 region: CSVDPGGIDEQFF. V gene TRBV29-1 combines with J gene TRBJ2-1; checking the TCRdb D call of TRBD2 is not possible without DNA. The CDR3 runs 13 residues. Looked up from germline, CDR1 is SQVTM and CDR2 is ANQGSEA.

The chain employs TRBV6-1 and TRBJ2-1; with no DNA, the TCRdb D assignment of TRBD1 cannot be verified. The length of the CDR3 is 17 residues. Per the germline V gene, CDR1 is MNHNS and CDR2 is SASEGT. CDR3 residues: CASSRRRAGGPYNEQFF.

The CDR3 sequence: CASTLLGTDTQYF. This chain links TRBV3-1 with TRBJ2-3. The germline V gene has CDR1 LGHDT and CDR2 YNNKEL (reference sequence). The CDR3 spans 13 residues.